What follows is one TCR beta chain and its context. This sample was included in a study of early T cells in non-severe SARS-CoV-2 infection. In germline, CDR1 is SGHTA, CDR2 FQGNSA. Trimming took 1 base from V and 7 from J; bases not matched to a gene: 3. The CDR3 extends over 15 amino acids. Unique molecular identifiers were affixed to single, distinct cDNA molecules. Using its own MiXCR run on the 5' RACE reads, TCRdb lists one record per CDR3 protein. The table includes about 38,000 distinct CDR3 sequences, roughly 4.8% detected once. The sample was whole blood. The receptor was isolated from an adult who was a healthcare worker with PCR-confirmed SARS-CoV-2 infection or an uninfected control (not recorded which). The J gene is TRBJ2-1, the V gene TRBV7-2; 11 bases map to TRBD2. The CDR3 sequence is CASSLEVAGGNEQFF. As DNA, the CDR3 is TGTGCCAGCAGCTTAGAGGTAGCGGGGGGGAATGAGCAGTTCTTC. Supplemented by reference TRBV7-2 and TRBJ2-1, the full variable domain reads GAGVSQSPSNKVTEKGKDVELRCDPISGHTALYWYRQSLGQGLEFLIYFQGNSAPDKSGLPSDRFSAERTGGSVSTLTIQRTQQEDSAVYLCASSLEVAGGNEQFFGPGTRLTVL.